Below are 25 T cell receptor beta chains sequenced from a single sample in a study of T cell repertoires in cytomegalovirus infection. No antigens are known for them. TCRdb recomputed calls from the reads with MiXCR, one row per CDR3 protein. The data hold about 69,000 distinct CDR3 sequences, with approximately 30% observed a single time. Sequencing was performed on CD8+ T cells from cultured PBMCs, taken from culture after CMV antigen stimulation. Receptors originate from a human donor in good health (CMV status not recorded). Some clones in this sample may be carry-over from other donors' samples.

This clonotype has just a few counts. The J gene is TRBJ2-3, the V gene TRBV10-3; D is possibly TRBD2 (6 bases). Trimming left V 6 bases short and J 2 bases short, with 18 bases between. CDR3 length: 16 residues. Germline assignment: CDR1 ENHRY and CDR2 SYGVKD. CDR3 in DNA: TGTGCCATCAGCCAAAGGGACGGGACTTACACAGATACGCAGTATTTT. The encoded protein is CAISQRDGTYTDTQYF.

The chain carries TRBV5-6 and TRBJ2-2; no clear D gene. Germline CDR1 reads SGHDT; CDR2 reads YYEEEE. The CDR3 is 13 amino acids. V was pared by 0 bases and J by 6 bases, with 6 bases between. The CDR3 reads CASSLEESGELFF. The CDR3 region has the DNA TGTGCCAGCAGCTTGGAGGAGTCCGGGGAGCTGTTTTTT.

This clonotype has ten or more counts. The chain is built from TRBV4-1 and TRBJ2-1; 9 bases line up with TRBD2. CDR3 length: 19 amino acids. Losses at the gene ends were 3 bases for V and 5 bases for J; bases not matched to a gene: 17. The germline CDR1 and CDR2 sequences are MGHRA and YSYEKL. The CDR3 spells CASSHPGLAAGSAHNEQFF. CDR3 bases: TGCGCCAGCAGCCACCCGGGACTAGCTGCGGGATCTGCCCACAATGAGCAGTTCTTC.

The rearrangement links TRBV19 to TRBJ1-1; D possibly corresponds to TRBD1 (5 bases). Trimming cost V 7 bases and J 1 base, with 19 bases left between them. The CDR3 consists of 16 residues. Germline V CDR1 and CDR2: LNHDA, SQIVND (reference sequence). CDR3 DNA: TGTGCCAGTACGCGGCCGGGGGGGTTGGGGAACACTGAAGCTTTCTTT. Encoded protein: CASTRPGGLGNTEAFF.

J is TRBJ1-5 and V is TRBV4-3, with TRBD1 as a possible D gene (5 bases). The germline V and J ends were trimmed by 0 bases and 5 bases, with 11 bases remaining between them. Germline V gene data show CDR1 as LGHNA and CDR2 as YSLEER. The CDR3 runs to 15 residues. CDR3 sequence reads: CASSQDVQGDQPQHF. The CDR3 nucleotides read TGCGCCAGCAGCCAAGATGTGCAGGGTGATCAGCCCCAGCATTTT.

This clonotype has at least ten counts. J is TRBJ2-7 and V is TRBV7-9; TRBD2 aligns across 12 bases. The V and J ends lost 5 bases and 3 bases, in that order; junction bases with no gene match: 5. There are 15 residues in the CDR3. Germline V gene data show CDR1 as SEHNR and CDR2 as FQNEAQ (reference sequence). The CDR3 bases are TGTGCCAGCAGCCCCCGGACTAGCGGGAACTACGAGCAGTACTTC. Translating gives CASSPRTSGNYEQYF.

This clonotype has at least ten counts. The V call is TRBV30, the J call TRBJ1-5, with no clear D. CDR1 GTSNPN and CDR2 SVGIG come from the germline V gene (reference sequence). This CDR3 spans 13 amino acids. V was shortened by 2 bases and J by 9 bases, with 14 bases between the two germline ends. CDR3 sequence (DNA): TGTGCCTGGAGTTTAATTCCCCTAGGGCCCCAGCATTTT. Amino acid sequence: CAWSLIPLGPQHF. The whole variable domain, remainder taken from reference TRBV30 and TRBJ1-5, is SQTIHQWPATLVQPVGSPLSLECTVEGTSNPNLYWYRQAAGRGLQLLFYSVGIGQISSEVPQNLSASRPQDRQFILSSKKLLLSDSGFYLCAWSLIPLGPQHFGDGTRLSIL.

This clonotype was found a few times. The J gene is TRBJ2-5, the V gene TRBV7-9, with D unclear. CDR3 length: 12 amino acids. V was clipped by 2 bases and J by 4 bases, with 5 bases between them. The germline V gene encodes CDR1 SEHNR and CDR2 FQNEAQ (reference sequence). The DNA for the CDR3 is TGTGCCAGCAGCTTAAACCCAGAGACCCAGTACTTC. Amino acids: CASSLNPETQYF.

Only a few counts were recorded for this clonotype. The V gene is TRBV7-8, the J gene TRBJ1-1; weak D call: TRBD1 (5 bases). Per germline, CDR1 SGHVS and CDR2 FQNEAQ. The CDR3 totals 14 residues. V was clipped by 2 bases and J by 7 bases, with 14 bases between them. CDR3 loop: CASSLLTPGREAFF. In DNA, the CDR3 is TGTGCCAGCAGCTTACTGACCCCGGGACGTGAAGCTTTCTTT.

In this sample, this clonotype turned up many times. This chain joins TRBV7-8 and TRBJ1-6; D is perhaps TRBD1 (5 bases). The germline V gene has CDR1 SGHVS and CDR2 FQNEAQ. The CDR3 is made up of 15 amino acids. The V and J ends lost 5 bases and 8 bases respectively, with 16 bases between them. CDR3 in amino acids: CASSGGPQPDSPLHF. For the CDR3, the DNA is TGTGCCAGCAGCGGGGGACCCCAACCAGATTCACCCCTCCACTTT.

This clonotype was picked up many times. The CDR3 bases are TGTGCCAGCAGTGAAGAGGGAGCGGGGGACGAGCAGTACTTC. Protein sequence: CASSEEGAGDEQYF. This chain links TRBV2 with TRBJ2-7; 8 nucleotides line up with TRBD2. V lost 1 base and J lost 5; bases outside the gene matches: 4. Germline lookup yields CDR1 SNHLY and CDR2 FYNNEI. This CDR3 is built from 14 residues.

The J gene is TRBJ1-5, the V gene TRBV6-1, with D tentatively TRBD1 (5 bases). Germline CDR1 is MNHNS and CDR2 is SASEGT. Trimming stripped 3 bases from V and 9 bases from J, with 12 bases between. The CDR3 sequence is 13 residues long. The CDR3 sequence: CASSDDRGRPQHF. CDR3 nucleotides: TGTGCCAGCAGTGATGACCGGGGACGGCCCCAGCATTTT.

With regard to this clonotype: A clone one base away is much larger, so this may be a read error. The chain couples TRBV6-5 to TRBJ2-1, with TRBD2 matching over 9 bases. J gave up 8 bases and V 4 bases, and 9 bases lay outside the gene matches. CDR3 length: 15 amino acids. Germline CDR1 MNHEY, CDR2 SVGAGI. CDR3 in amino acids: CASSWPGLAYYEQFF. CDR3 coding DNA: TGTGCCAGCAGTTGGCCGGGACTAGCTTACTATGAGCAGTTCTTC.

This clonotype was seen only a few times. The chain employs TRBV7-6 and TRBJ1-1; D is possibly TRBD1 (5 bases). Trimming shortened V by 7 bases and J by 8 bases, and 20 bases separated the two germline ends. Germline V gene sequence: CDR1 SGHVS, CDR2 FNYEAQ. The CDR3 has 14 residues. The CDR3 DNA reads as TGTGCCAGCACGGCAGGGAACCGTCTTACAGAAGCTTTCTTT. Translating it yields CASTAGNRLTEAFF.

The V call is TRBV28, the J call TRBJ1-2; perhaps TRBD1 as D (6 bases). Trimming cost V 6 bases and J 3 bases, with 14 bases left between them. The V gene's germline CDR1 is MDHEN and CDR2 SYDVKM. The CDR3 has 14 amino acids. The CDR3, as DNA: TGTGCCAGCAGCCTCACCGGGGGCGACTATGGCTACACCTTC. This encodes CASSLTGGDYGYTF.

Many counts were recorded for this clonotype. The chain employs TRBV5-6 and TRBJ1-2; no clear D gene. V shed 0 bases and J shed 2 bases, with 11 bases lying between them. Germline-derived CDR1 and CDR2 are SGHDT and YYEEEE. The CDR3 spans 15 residues. DNA for the CDR3: TGTGCCAGCAGCTTGGGGCTGGTTGCGAACTATGGCTACACCTTC. Its protein product is CASSLGLVANYGYTF.

Details on this clonotype: A much larger clonotype is one base distant, so this may be a read error. Here the CDR3 reads CASSSSPDRDSYEQYF. The DNA of the CDR3 is TGTGCCAGCAGCTCGTCTCCGGACAGGGACTCCTACGAGCAGTACTTC. V gene TRBV7-8 combines with J gene TRBJ2-7; TRBD1 matches 8 bases. Germline V gene lookup returns CDR1 SGHVS and CDR2 FQNEAQ. The CDR3 runs to 16 residues. V lost 4 bases to trimming and J lost 0 bases; unmatched junction nucleotides: 8.

This clonotype was detected only a few times. This rearrangement joins TRBV6-1 to TRBJ2-5, with D hard to call. The V end lost 5 bases, the J end lost 7 bases, and 11 bases lay between the germline ends. The CDR3 extends over 12 amino acids. CDR1 is MNHNS and CDR2 is SASEGT in the germline V gene. The CDR3 sequence: CASSSVVGTQYF. The CDR3 region has the DNA TGTGCCAGCAGTTCGGTTGTAGGGACCCAGTACTTC.

This clonotype was observed at least ten times. V gene TRBV11-3 combines with J gene TRBJ2-1; no clear D gene. The germline CDR1 and CDR2 sequences are SGHNT and YENEEA. The CDR3 totals 13 residues. V was trimmed by 1 base and J by 8 bases, leaving 9 bases between them. CDR3: CASSLVWGDEQFF. CDR3 nucleotide sequence: TGTGCCAGCAGCTTAGTGTGGGGTGATGAGCAGTTCTTC.

The chain employs TRBV27 and TRBJ1-5, with 9 bases fitting TRBD1. Trimming took 6 bases from V and 5 from J; bases not matched to a gene: 11. The CDR3 spans 16 residues. The V gene's germline CDR1 is MNHEY and CDR2 SMNVEV (reference sequence). The CDR3 here is CASSGTGQGRHQPQHF. In nucleotides, the CDR3 is TGTGCCAGCAGCGGTACGGGACAGGGAAGGCATCAGCCCCAGCATTTT.

This clonotype was recorded many times. The chain is built from TRBV5-1 and TRBJ1-1; TRBD1 is a possible D gene (5 bases). This CDR3 contains 17 residues. The V end lost 3 bases, the J end lost 1 base, and 19 bases lay between the germline ends. Germline assignment: CDR1 SGHRS and CDR2 YFSETQ. The chain's CDR3 is CASSSLFEGVGNTEAFF. The CDR3 DNA reads as TGCGCCAGCAGCTCTCTGTTCGAAGGGGTAGGGAACACTGAAGCTTTCTTT.

This sequence joins TRBV7-3 and TRBJ1-2, with a tentative D call TRBD1 (6 bases). CDR3 size: 16 residues. Germline assignment: CDR1 SGHTA and CDR2 FQGTGA. V was clipped by 5 bases and J by 1 base, with 17 bases between them. The CDR3 reads CASSPNVGTLNYGYTF. The DNA of the CDR3 is TGTGCCAGCAGCCCTAACGTCGGGACACTTAACTATGGCTACACCTTC.

Turning to this clonotype: A junction boundary mismatches the germline segment, possibly from a read error. The chain links TRBV24-1 to TRBJ1-5; possible D gene TRBD1, 5 bases. The CDR3 contains 15 residues. CDR1 is KGHDR, CDR2 SFDVKD, per germline. DNA for the CDR3: TGTGCCACCAGTGATACGACAGTTATTGATCAGCCCAAGCATTTT. Protein: CATSDTTVIDQPKHF.

This clonotype occurred many times. This chain joins TRBV7-8 and TRBJ2-4; a possible D gene is TRBD1 (5 bases). CDR1 is SGHVS, CDR2 FQNEAQ, per germline. V lost 1 base and J 4 bases, leaving 14 bases between the germline ends. This CDR3 comprises 16 residues. The CDR3 DNA is TGTGCCAGCAGCTTAGGCTCTGGGGCGATAAAAAACATTCAGTACTTC. Its protein product is CASSLGSGAIKNIQYF.

The sample holds many counts of this clonotype. One end of the junction does not line up with germline, which may come from a read error. The chain links TRBV7-8 to TRBJ2-3; 8 nucleotides line up with TRBD1. Germline values: CDR1 SGHVS, CDR2 FQNEAQ. The CDR3 consists of 18 residues. CDR3 nucleotides: TGTGCCAGCAACTTAGACGGGACAGGTCCATCCTCCACAGATACGCAGTATTTT. Protein: CASNLDGTGPSSTDTQYF.